This T cell receptor (beta chain) was identified in a study of cytomegalovirus exposure and HLA in healthy donors. The CDR3 totals 13 residues. Germline V CDR1 and CDR2: MDHEN, SYDVKM. V was pared by 8 bases and J by 7 bases, with 9 bases of the junction left unmatched. These donors, healthy bone marrow donors, were studied. This clone was counted only a few times. Its specificity is unknown. With 60 Vbeta and 13 Jbeta primers, the PCR was carried out. The method was immunoSEQ multiplex PCR; TCRdb's version includes in-frame clones alone and lacks a portion of them. Altogether some 90,000 clones are present, about four fifths being singletons, with the ten largest covering around 3.1%. Notes on the study in general: For most TCR beta V segments, an earlier analysis put the productive rate at about 90% or about 30% of the time. Immune exposure information available was restricted to CMV serostatus. Confirmation was obtained in vitro that a few CMV-associated chains are specific for CMV antigens.

The sequenced sample consisted of PBMCs. This chain uses TRBV28 with TRBJ2-5; 8 bases are a match to TRBD2. This receptor was identified in a female donor in good health and CMV-seropositive. The CDR3 nucleotides are TGTGCCAGCTTCGATCCGGGGGGGTGGACCCAGTACTTC. It specifies CASFDPGGWTQYF.